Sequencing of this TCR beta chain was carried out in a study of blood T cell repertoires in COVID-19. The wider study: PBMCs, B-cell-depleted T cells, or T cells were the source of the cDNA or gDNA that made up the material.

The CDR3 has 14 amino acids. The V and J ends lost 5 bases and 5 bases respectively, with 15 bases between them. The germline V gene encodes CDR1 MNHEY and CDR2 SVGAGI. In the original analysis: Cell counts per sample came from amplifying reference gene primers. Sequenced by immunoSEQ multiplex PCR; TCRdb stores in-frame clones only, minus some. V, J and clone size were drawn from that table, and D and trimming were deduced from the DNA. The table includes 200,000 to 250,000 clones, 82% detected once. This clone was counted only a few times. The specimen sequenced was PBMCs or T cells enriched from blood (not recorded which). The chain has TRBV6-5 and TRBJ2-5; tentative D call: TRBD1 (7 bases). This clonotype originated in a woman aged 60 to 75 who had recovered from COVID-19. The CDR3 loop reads CASSRGTDLETQYF. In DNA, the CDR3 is TGTGCCAGCAGTCGCGGGACAGACCTGGAGACCCAGTACTTC.